Following are 13 T cell receptor beta chains from one sample sequenced in a study of control samples from healthy donors and cancer patients. Some clones are missing from TCRdb's copy, which holds only in-frame ones; the method was immunoSEQ multiplex PCR. The profile covers 90,000 to 110,000 clones, with roughly 90% appearing a single time and roughly 18% taken by the ten largest. The material sequenced was blood. The receptors stem from a woman in her fifties or sixties in good health.

This clone was detected once. The chain links TRBV15 to TRBJ2-3; perhaps D is TRBD1 or TRBD2 (5 bases each). This CDR3 is built from 12 residues. Germline V gene sequence: CDR1 LNHNV, CDR2 YYDKDF (reference sequence). Trimming took 8 bases from V and 3 from J, leaving 9 bases between them. The CDR3 region has the DNA TGTGCCACCGGGGGTCTGACAGATACGCAGTATTTT. It specifies CATGGLTDTQYF.

The chain joins TRBV11-2 to TRBJ1-2, with D possibly matching TRBD1 (6 bases). V was shortened by 3 bases and J by 8 bases, with 13 bases between the two germline ends. Germline CDR1 is SGHAT and CDR2 is FQNNGV. The length of the CDR3 is 13 residues. This CDR3 is CASSFGGLRGYTF. Here the CDR3 DNA reads TGTGCCAGCAGCTTTGGGGGGCTCCGGGGCTACACCTTC.

The chain combines TRBV10-3 with TRBJ2-3; possible D gene TRBD2, 6 bases. Germline CDR1 and CDR2: ENHRY and SYGVKD. There are 15 residues in the CDR3. V lost 3 bases and J lost 2, with 12 bases in between. CDR3 residues: CAISDGSGFTDTQYF. DNA of the CDR3: TGTGCCATCAGTGACGGGAGCGGGTTCACAGATACGCAGTATTTT.

The gene calls are TRBV7-2 and TRBJ2-1; possibly TRBD2 for D (7 bases). This CDR3 region has 13 residues. Germline CDR1 and CDR2: SGHTA and FQGNSA. Deletions cut 5 bases from V and 10 bases from J, with 15 bases between. CDR3 coding DNA: TGTGCCAGCAGCCAGCGGGACAACCGAGAGCAGTTCTTC. The encoded protein is CASSQRDNREQFF.

The rearrangement joins TRBV7-2 to TRBJ2-2; D is possibly TRBD1 or TRBD2 (5 bases each). CDR1 SGHTA and CDR2 FQGNSA come from the germline V gene. The CDR3 is made up of 15 amino acids. V was pared by 4 bases and J by 6 bases, with 15 bases between. The CDR3 bases are TGTGCCAGCAGCTCCCGGGACGGGCCCCCCGGGGAGCTGTTTTTT. Translated: CASSSRDGPPGELFF. Filled out from reference TRBV7-2 and TRBJ2-2, the complete variable domain reads GAGVSQSPSNKVTEKGKDVELRCDPISGHTALYWYRQSLGQGLEFLIYFQGNSAPDKSGLPSDRFSAERTGGSVSTLTIQRTQQEDSAVYLCASSSRDGPPGELFFGEGSRLTVL.

This clone was counted between two and nine times. The chain recombines TRBV3-1 (or the pseudogene TRBV3-2) with TRBJ2-5; weak D call: TRBD1 (6 bases). V was trimmed by 0 bases and J by 6 bases, leaving 14 bases between them. This CDR3 comprises 15 residues. Germline V gives CDR1 LGHDT, CDR2 YNNKEL (reference sequence). In DNA, the CDR3 is TGTGCCAGCAGCCAAGATTTCCAGGGGTGGCAGACCCAGTACTTC. This gives the protein CASSQDFQGWQTQYF.

This clone was detected only a few times. The rearrangement uses TRBV5-1 and TRBJ1-5; maybe TRBD1 (6 bases). In germline, CDR1 is SGHRS, CDR2 YFSETQ. The V and J ends lost 4 bases and 0 bases respectively, with 11 bases between them. This CDR3 is built from 15 residues. This CDR3 is CASSRGGNSNQPQHF. The CDR3 coding sequence is TGCGCCAGCAGCAGGGGGGGTAATAGCAATCAGCCCCAGCATTTT.

At least ten counts were recorded for this clone. Distinct nucleotide sequences in the sample also encode this CDR3. The DNA for the CDR3 is TGTGCCAGCAGTTTTCCTAGCGGCCTCACAGATACGCAGTATTTT. This encodes CASSFPSGLTDTQYF. The genes are TRBV28 and TRBJ2-3; 7 positions match TRBD2. V shed 3 bases, J shed 2 bases, and the junction held 5 bases outside the gene matches. The CDR3 is 15 residues long. Looked up from germline, CDR1 is MDHEN and CDR2 is SYDVKM.

This clone was detected only a few times. The V and J genes are TRBV6-5 and TRBJ1-2; D not resolved. Germline loops: CDR1 MNHEY, CDR2 SVGAGI. The CDR3 is 13 residues long. V lost 0 bases to trimming and J lost 6 bases, with 8 bases between them. CDR3 DNA sequence: TGTGCCAGCAGTTACTCCCCGCGGAATGGCTACACCTTC. Its translation is CASSYSPRNGYTF.

V usage is TRBV7-8 and J usage is TRBJ1-2; 7 bases are shared with TRBD1. After removal of 2 bases from V and 5 bases from J, the junction contained 8 bases not matched to a gene. Germline V gene sequence: CDR1 SGHVS, CDR2 FQNEAQ. The CDR3 sequence is 15 residues long. CDR3 in DNA: TGTGCCAGCAGCTTATTTGGCCAGGGGGGATATGGCTACACCTTC. This translates into CASSLFGQGGYGYTF. Supplemented by reference TRBV7-8 and TRBJ1-2, the full variable domain reads GAGVSQSPRYKVAKRGQDVALRCDPISGHVSLFWYQQALGQGPEFLTYFQNEAQLDKSGLPSDRFFAERPEGSVSTLKIQRTQQEDSAVYLCASSLFGQGGYGYTFGSGTRLTVV.

The chain employs TRBV5-1 and TRBJ1-1, with unresolved D. This CDR3 has 15 residues. V gave up 0 bases and J gave up 2 bases, with 11 bases separating them. The V gene's germline CDR1 is SGHRS and CDR2 YFSETQ. Here the CDR3 reads CASSLAPEGNTEAFF. The CDR3 DNA is TGCGCCAGCAGCTTGGCCCCTGAAGGAAACACTGAAGCTTTCTTT.

CDR3 in DNA: TGTGCCATCAGTGACACCCCACCCGGCGAGCAGTACTTC. This gives the protein CAISDTPPGEQYF. J is TRBJ2-7 and V is TRBV10-3, with D hard to call. The CDR3 runs 13 residues. CDR1 is ENHRY, CDR2 SYGVKD, per germline. Trimming left V 3 bases short and J 6 bases short, with 12 bases between.

The chain carries TRBV5-1 and TRBJ2-2; D gene ambiguous. Trimming removed 2 bases at V and 2 bases at J, with 16 bases between. The CDR3 contains 17 residues. From germline, CDR1 is SGHRS and CDR2 YFSETQ. The CDR3, as DNA: TGCGCCAGCAGCTTATCTCCGGCTGCTATAAACACCGGGGAGCTGTTTTTT. It is translated as CASSLSPAAINTGELFF. Together with reference TRBV5-1 and TRBJ2-2, the CDR3 gives the full variable domain: KAGVTQTPRYLIKTRGQQVTLSCSPISGHRSVSWYQQTPGQGLQFLFEYFSETQRNKGNFPGRFSGRQFSNSRSEMNVSTLELGDSALYLCASSLSPAAINTGELFFGEGSRLTVL.